The rows below give T cell receptor beta chains drawn from one sample of a study of breast tumors, draining lymph nodes, adjacent tissues. From the multiplex PCR reads, TCRdb called clonotypes with MiXCR, one entry per CDR3 protein. This table holds around 230,000 distinct CDR3 sequences, approximately 36% found once. The sample comprised axillary lymph node tissue. These receptors were taken from a female donor with breast cancer. Some clones in this sample may be carry-over from other donors' samples. Each CDR3 is given with its conserved first and last residue. The order of the fields is D gene, clone size, J gene, V gene, CDR3 DNA, CDR3 protein. A D gene is named only where the DNA matches it firmly. A clone size is listed for some rows: how often the clone was seen (once, few, many), or a class if it is expanded.

>-|-|TRBJ1-4|TRBV25-1
TGTGCCAGCAGTGCTAGAGATCTCGGGGTAACTAATGAAAAACTGTTTTTT
CASSARDLGVTNEKLFF
>TRBD1|-|TRBJ1-2|TRBV15
TGTGCCACCAGCAGAGACATTGGACAGGCCTATGGCTACACCTTC
CATSRDIGQAYGYTF
>-|many|TRBJ2-3|TRBV4-2
TGTGCCAGCAGCCAAGAAACAGATACGCAGTATTTT
CASSQETDTQYF
>-|many|TRBJ2-7|TRBV5-6
TGTGCCAGCAGCTTGGGGGGGGACCCCTACGAGCAGTACTTC
CASSLGGDPYEQYF
>-|many|TRBJ2-1|TRBV25-1
TGTGCCAGCAGTGAATTCAGAGCCTCCTACAATGAGCAGTTCTTC
CASSEFRASYNEQFF
>-|-|TRBJ2-2|TRBV6-6
TGTGCCAGCAGTCACTTTGGGGAAGCCGGGGAGCTGTTTTTT
CASSHFGEAGELFF
>-|-|TRBJ1-4|TRBV20-1
TGCAGTGCTACCGGGGCGGGGAGGGCTGAAAAACTGTTTTTT
CSATGAGRAEKLFF
>TRBD2|once|TRBJ2-7|TRBV6-2/TRBV6-3
TGTGCCAGCAGTCAAGAGGGGAGGGACGAGCAGTACTTC
CASSQEGRDEQYF
>TRBD2|few|TRBJ2-1|TRBV20-1
TGCAGTGCTCCACCGGGGGGGGGGCATGAGCAGTTCTTC
CSAPPGGGHEQFF
>-|-|TRBJ2-7|TRBV2
TGTGCCAGCAGTGAATATGAAGTCGTCGGCTCCTACGAGCAGTACTTC
CASSEYEVVGSYEQYF
>-|many|TRBJ1-6|TRBV12-3/TRBV12-4
TGTGCCAGCAGCCCGTCCCAGTCGTATAATTCACCCCTCCACTTT
CASSPSQSYNSPLHF
>-|-|TRBJ1-5|TRBV12-3/TRBV12-4
TGTGCCAGCAACCACCGCAGAGAAAATAGCAATCAGCCCCAGCATTTT
CASNHRRENSNQPQHF
>TRBD1|-|TRBJ1-1|TRBV20-1
TGCAGTGGACAGGGCTCTCGGACTGAAGCTTTCTTT
CSGQGSRTEAFF
>TRBD2|-|TRBJ2-5|TRBV10-3
TGTGCCATCAGTGAAGCGGGAGGGACAGATACGCAGTACTTC
CAISEAGGTDTQYF
>TRBD2|-|TRBJ2-7|TRBV24-1
TGTGCCACCAGTGACCCGGGACTAGCGGGGAACTACGAGCAGTACTTC
CATSDPGLAGNYEQYF
>TRBD1|-|TRBJ1-5|TRBV24-1
TGTGCCACCAGTGAACCGGACAGGGGGCTAAAACAGCCCCAGCATTTT
CATSEPDRGLKQPQHF
>-|few|TRBJ2-1|TRBV5-1
TGCGCCAGCAGCCCCGGGAACCGGCGGTACAATGAGCAGTTCTTC
CASSPGNRRYNEQFF
>TRBD1|-|TRBJ1-1|TRBV10-3
TGTGCCATCAGCGGAGGGACAGCGAACACTGAAGCTTTCTTT
CAISGGTANTEAFF
>-|many|TRBJ1-2|TRBV5-1
TGCGCCAGCAGACTAGACGGAGGAAGCTATGGCTACACCTTC
CASRLDGGSYGYTF
>-|many|TRBJ2-5|TRBV11-2
TGTGCCAGCAGCCGAAGGCCGGGCCCAGAGACCCAGTACTTC
CASSRRPGPETQYF
>TRBD2|few|TRBJ2-1|TRBV11-3
TGTGCCAGCAGCTTTTTAGCGGGAGGGCCTTACAATGAGCAGTTCTTC
CASSFLAGGPYNEQFF
>-|many|TRBJ2-2|TRBV11-2
TGTGCCAGCAGCCCTTGGACAGTACAGAACACCGGGGAGCTGTTTTTT
CASSPWTVQNTGELFF